The clone carrying this TCR beta chain was counted only a few times. The antigen remains undetermined. TCRdb fed the RT-PCR reads into MiXCR, producing one record per CDR3 protein. The sample carries about 480,000 distinct CDR3 sequences, roughly 13% recorded once. These data originate in a study of response to subunit inactivated influenza vaccine. Study outcomes and limitations: It was the authors' suggestion that each seasonal influenza vaccination recruits few new T cells.

The CDR3 spans 13 residues. The germline V gene encodes CDR1 SQVTM and CDR2 ANQGSEA. V is TRBV29-1 and J is TRBJ2-7, with D possibly being TRBD1 or TRBD2 (6 bases each). The specimen was PBMCs from blood, collected about 40 days after vaccination. The clonotype originates from a man aged 45-60 years who received an inactivated influenza vaccine. The CDR3 DNA follows: TGCAGTGCTGGGGGGCAGGGGCCCTACGAGCAGTACTTC. It codes for CSAGGQGPYEQYF.